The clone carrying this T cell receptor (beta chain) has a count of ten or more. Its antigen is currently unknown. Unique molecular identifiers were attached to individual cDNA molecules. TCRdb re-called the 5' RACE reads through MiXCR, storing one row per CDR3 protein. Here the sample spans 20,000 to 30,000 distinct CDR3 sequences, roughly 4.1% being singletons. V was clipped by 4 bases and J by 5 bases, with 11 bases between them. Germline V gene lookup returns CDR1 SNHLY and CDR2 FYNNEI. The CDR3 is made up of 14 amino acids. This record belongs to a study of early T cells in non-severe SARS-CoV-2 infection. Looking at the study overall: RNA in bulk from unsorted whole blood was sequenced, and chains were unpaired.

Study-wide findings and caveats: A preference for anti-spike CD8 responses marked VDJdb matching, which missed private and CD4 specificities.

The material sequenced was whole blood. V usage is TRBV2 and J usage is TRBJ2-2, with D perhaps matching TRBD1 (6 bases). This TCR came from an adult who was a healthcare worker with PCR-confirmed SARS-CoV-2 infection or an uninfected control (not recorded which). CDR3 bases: TGTGCCAGCAGTGCACAGGGAGAGACCGGGGAGCTGTTTTTT. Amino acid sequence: CASSAQGETGELFF.